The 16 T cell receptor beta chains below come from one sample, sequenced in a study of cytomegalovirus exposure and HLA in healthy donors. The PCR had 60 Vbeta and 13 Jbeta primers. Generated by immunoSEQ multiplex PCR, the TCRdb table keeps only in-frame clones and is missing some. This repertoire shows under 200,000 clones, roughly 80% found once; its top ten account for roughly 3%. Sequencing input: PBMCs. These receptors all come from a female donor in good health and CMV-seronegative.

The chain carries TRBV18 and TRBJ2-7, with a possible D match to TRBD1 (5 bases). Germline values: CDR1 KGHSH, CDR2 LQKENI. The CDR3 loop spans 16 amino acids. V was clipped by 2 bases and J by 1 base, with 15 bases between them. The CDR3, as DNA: TGTGCCAGCTCACCAGCTGGGGCAGCTTCTTCCTACGAGCAGTACTTC. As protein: CASSPAGAASSYEQYF.

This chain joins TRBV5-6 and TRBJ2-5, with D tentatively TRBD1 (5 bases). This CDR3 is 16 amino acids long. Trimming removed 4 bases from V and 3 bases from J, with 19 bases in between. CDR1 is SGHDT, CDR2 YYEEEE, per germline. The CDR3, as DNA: TGTGCCAGCAGCCCTTTATACAGGAGCACTAAAGAGACCCAGTACTTC. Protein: CASSPLYRSTKETQYF.

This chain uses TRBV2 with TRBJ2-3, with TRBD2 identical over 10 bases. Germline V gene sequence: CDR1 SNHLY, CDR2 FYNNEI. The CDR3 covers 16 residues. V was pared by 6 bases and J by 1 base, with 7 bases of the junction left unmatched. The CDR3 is CASSDTLAGRTDTQYF. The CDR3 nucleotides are TGTGCCAGCAGCGACACACTAGCGGGGCGCACAGATACGCAGTATTTT.

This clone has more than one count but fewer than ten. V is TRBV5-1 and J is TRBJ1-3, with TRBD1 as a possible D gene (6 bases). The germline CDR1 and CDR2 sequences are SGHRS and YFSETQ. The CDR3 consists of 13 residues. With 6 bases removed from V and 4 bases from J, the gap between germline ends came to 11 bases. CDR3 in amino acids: CASNTGSGNTIYF. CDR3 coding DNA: TGCGCCAGCAACACAGGGTCCGGAAACACCATATATTTT.

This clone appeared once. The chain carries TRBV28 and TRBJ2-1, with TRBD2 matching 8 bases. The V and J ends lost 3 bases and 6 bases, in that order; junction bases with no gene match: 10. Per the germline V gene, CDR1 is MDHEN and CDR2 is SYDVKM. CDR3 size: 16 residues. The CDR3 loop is CASSFLPGGPLNEQFF. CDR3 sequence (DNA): TGTGCCAGCAGTTTCCTCCCGGGAGGGCCCCTCAATGAGCAGTTCTTC. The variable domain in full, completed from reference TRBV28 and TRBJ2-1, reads DVKVTQSSRYLVKRTGEKVFLECVQDMDHENMFWYRQDPGLGLRLIYFSYDVKMKEKGDIPEGYSVSREKKERFSLILESASTNQTSMYLCASSFLPGGPLNEQFFGPGTRLTVL.

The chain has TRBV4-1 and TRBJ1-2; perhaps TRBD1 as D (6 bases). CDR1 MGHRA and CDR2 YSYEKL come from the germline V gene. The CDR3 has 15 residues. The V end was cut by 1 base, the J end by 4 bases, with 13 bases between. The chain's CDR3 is CASSQGTGPPYGYTF. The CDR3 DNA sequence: TGCGCCAGCAGCCAAGGCACAGGGCCCCCCTATGGCTACACCTTC.

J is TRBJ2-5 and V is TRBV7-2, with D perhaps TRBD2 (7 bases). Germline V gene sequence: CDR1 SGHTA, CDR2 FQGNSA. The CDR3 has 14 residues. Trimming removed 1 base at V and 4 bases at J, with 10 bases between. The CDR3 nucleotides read TGTGCCAGCAGCTTAGGCGGGGGCGCAGAGACCCAGTACTTC. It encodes CASSLGGGAETQYF.

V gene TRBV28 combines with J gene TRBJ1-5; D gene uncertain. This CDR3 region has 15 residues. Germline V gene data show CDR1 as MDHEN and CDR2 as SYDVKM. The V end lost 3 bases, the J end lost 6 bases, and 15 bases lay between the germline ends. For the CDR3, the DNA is TGTGCCAGCAGTTTGAGAGGGAAAGGCGTTCAGCCCCAGCATTTT. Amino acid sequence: CASSLRGKGVQPQHF.

Here the CDR3 DNA reads TGTGCCAGCAGCGTCCGGACTGCTGGAAACACCATATATTTT. Amino acid sequence: CASSVRTAGNTIYF. V is TRBV13 and J is TRBJ1-3; D remains ambiguous. Trimming removed 5 bases from V and 2 bases from J, with 10 bases in between. CDR1 and CDR2 from the germline V gene are PRHDT and FYEKMQ (reference sequence). CDR3 length equals 14 residues.

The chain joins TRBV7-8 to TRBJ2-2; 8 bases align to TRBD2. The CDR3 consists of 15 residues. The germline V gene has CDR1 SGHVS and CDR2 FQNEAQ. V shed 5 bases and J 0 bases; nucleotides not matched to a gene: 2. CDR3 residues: CASSRGLANTGELFF. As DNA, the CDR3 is TGTGCCAGCAGCAGGGGACTAGCGAACACCGGGGAGCTGTTTTTT. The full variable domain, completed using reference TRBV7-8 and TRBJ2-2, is GAGVSQSPRYKVAKRGQDVALRCDPISGHVSLFWYQQALGQGPEFLTYFQNEAQLDKSGLPSDRFFAERPEGSVSTLKIQRTQQEDSAVYLCASSRGLANTGELFFGEGSRLTVL.

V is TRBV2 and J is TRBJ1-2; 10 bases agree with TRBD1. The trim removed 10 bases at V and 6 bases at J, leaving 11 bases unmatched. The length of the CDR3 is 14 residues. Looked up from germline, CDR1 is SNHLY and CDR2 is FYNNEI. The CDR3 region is CATNWRQGANGYTF. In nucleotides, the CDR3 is TGTGCCACCAACTGGAGACAGGGGGCGAATGGCTACACCTTC.

The CDR3 loop is CASSFFASMDTGELFF. The CDR3 bases are TGTGCCAGCAGTTTCTTTGCGAGTATGGACACCGGGGAGCTGTTTTTT. The chain couples TRBV27 to TRBJ2-2; D is ambiguous. The CDR3 has 16 amino acids. CDR1 MNHEY and CDR2 SMNVEV come from the germline V gene (reference sequence). V was clipped by 3 bases and J by 3 bases, with 14 bases between them.

The CDR3 coding sequence is TGCGCCAGCATCGGAGGACAGGGTAGTTACAATGAGCAGTTCTTC. It is translated as CASIGGQGSYNEQFF. The chain joins TRBV5-1 to TRBJ2-1, with 8 bases lining up with TRBD1. Germline V CDR1 and CDR2: SGHRS, YFSETQ. The CDR3 covers 15 residues. The J segment lost 4 bases and the V segment lost 6 bases, leaving 9 bases of the junction unmatched.

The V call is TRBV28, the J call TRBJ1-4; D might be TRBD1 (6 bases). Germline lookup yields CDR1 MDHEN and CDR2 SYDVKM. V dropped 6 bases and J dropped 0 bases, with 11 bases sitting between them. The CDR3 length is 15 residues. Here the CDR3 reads CASSLTGSTNEKLFF. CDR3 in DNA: TGTGCCAGCAGCCTGACAGGTTCAACTAATGAAAAACTGTTTTTT.

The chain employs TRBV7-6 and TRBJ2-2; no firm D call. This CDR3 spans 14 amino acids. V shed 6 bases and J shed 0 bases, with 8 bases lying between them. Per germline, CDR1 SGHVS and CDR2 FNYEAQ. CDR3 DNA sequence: TGTGCCAGCAGTGTCGAGGCGAACACCGGGGAGCTGTTTTTT. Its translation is CASSVEANTGELFF. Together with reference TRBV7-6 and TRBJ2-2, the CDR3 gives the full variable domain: GAGVSQSPRYKVTKRGQDVALRCDPISGHVSLYWYRQALGQGPEFLTYFNYEAQQDKSGLPNDRFSAERPEGSISTLTIQRTEQRDSAMYRCASSVEANTGELFFGEGSRLTVL.

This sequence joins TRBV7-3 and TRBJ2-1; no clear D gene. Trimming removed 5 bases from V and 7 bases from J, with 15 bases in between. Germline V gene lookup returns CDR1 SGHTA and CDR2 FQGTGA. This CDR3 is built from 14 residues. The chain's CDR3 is CASSQTYSGNEQFF. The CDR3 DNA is TGTGCCAGCAGCCAAACTTATTCAGGTAATGAGCAGTTCTTC.